This T cell receptor (beta chain) was obtained from a study of CD8+CD57+ T cells in acquired aplastic anemia. Study context: In CD4+ cells, healthy donors produced an average of roughly 11 million reads.

Study results and limitations: Roughly 27 sequences, all CD8+ CDR3, were shared between patients and controls. In CD8+ cells, Simpson's diversity showed no significant difference between patients and controls.

TCR beta VDJ and CDR3 were profiled, and genomic DNA was the template. TCRdb used MiXCR to reprocess the reads, holding one entry per CDR3 protein. The data contain 150,000 to 200,000 distinct CDR3 sequences, approximately 44% of them singletons. This CDR3 has 16 residues. J lost 8 bases, V lost 6 bases, and 8 bases had no gene match. This clonotype occurred many times. Its antigen is unknown. Sequenced: sorted CD4+, CD8+, or CD8+CD57+ T cells (not recorded which) from PBMCs. The clonotype was recovered from a human donor in good health. The chain uses TRBV12-3 or TRBV12-4 and TRBJ2-1, with 15 bases aligning to TRBD2. The CDR3 region has the DNA TGTGCCAGCAGGATGGGACTAGCGGGAGGAGAGGATGAGCAGTTCTTC. It is translated as CASRMGLAGGEDEQFF.